Below, one T cell receptor (beta chain) is given with its context. The data are from a study of blood T cell repertoires in COVID-19. The wider study: Cohort 3 recovery required two negative PCRs, clearance, or symptom resolution.

Clinical histories supplied by participants themselves formed the basis of cohort assignment. CDR3 length equals 12 residues. V lost 6 bases and J lost 3, with 11 bases in between. CDR1 SQVTM and CDR2 ANQGSEA come from the germline V gene. Per the authors' pipeline: Amplification with reference gene primers provided the estimates of nucleated cell counts. Measured with immunoSEQ multiplex PCR; TCRdb has only the in-frame clones, and not every one. The V and J calls and clone size are taken from that table; D and trimming were inferred from the DNA. In the table there are 210,000 or so clones, about 86% of which are singletons.

The sequencing input was PBMCs or T cells enriched from blood (not recorded which). The V gene is TRBV29-1, the J gene TRBJ1-1, with a weak D call TRBD1 (5 bases). The clonotype was recovered from a woman between 45 and 65 years old in a cohort exposed to, infected with or recovered from COVID-19 (not recorded which). The CDR3, as DNA: TGCAGCGTCCCCGGGGGGTACACTGAAGCTTTCTTT. Translation gives CSVPGGYTEAFF.